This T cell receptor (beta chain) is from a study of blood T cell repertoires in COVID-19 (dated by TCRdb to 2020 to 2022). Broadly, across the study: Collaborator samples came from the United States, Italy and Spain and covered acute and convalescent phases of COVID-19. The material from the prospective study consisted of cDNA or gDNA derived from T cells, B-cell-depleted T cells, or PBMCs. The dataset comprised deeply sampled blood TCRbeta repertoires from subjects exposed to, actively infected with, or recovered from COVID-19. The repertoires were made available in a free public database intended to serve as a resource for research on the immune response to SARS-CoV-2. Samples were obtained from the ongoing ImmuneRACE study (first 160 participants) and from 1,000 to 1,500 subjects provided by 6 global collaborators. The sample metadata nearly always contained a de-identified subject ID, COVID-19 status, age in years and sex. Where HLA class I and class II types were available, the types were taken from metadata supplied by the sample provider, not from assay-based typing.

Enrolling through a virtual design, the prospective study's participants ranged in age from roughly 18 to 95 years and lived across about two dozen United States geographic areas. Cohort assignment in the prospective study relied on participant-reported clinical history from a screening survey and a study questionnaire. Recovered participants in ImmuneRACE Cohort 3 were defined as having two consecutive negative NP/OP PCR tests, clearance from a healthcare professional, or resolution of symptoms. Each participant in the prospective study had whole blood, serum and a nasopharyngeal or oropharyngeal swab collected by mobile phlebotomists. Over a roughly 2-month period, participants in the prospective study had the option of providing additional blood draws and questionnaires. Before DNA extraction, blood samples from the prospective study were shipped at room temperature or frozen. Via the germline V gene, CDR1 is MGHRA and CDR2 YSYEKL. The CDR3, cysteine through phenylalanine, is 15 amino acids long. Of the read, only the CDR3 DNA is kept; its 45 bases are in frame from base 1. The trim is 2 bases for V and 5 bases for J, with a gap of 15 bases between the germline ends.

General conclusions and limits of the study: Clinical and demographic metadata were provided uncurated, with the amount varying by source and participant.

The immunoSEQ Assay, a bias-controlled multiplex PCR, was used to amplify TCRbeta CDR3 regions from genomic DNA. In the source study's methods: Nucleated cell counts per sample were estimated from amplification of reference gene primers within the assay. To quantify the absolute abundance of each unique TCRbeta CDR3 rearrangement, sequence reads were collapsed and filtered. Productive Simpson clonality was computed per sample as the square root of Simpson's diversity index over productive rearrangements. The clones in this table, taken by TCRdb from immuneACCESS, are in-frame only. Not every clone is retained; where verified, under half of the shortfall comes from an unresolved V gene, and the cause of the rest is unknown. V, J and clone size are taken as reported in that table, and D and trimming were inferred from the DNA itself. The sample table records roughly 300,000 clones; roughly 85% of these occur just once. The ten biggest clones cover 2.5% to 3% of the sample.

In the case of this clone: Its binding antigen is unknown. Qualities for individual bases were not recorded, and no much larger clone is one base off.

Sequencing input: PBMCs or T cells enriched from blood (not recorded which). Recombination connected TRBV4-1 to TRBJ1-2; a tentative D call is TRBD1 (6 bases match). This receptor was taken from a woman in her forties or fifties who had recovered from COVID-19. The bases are TGCGCCAGCAGCCAATACTCTCAGGGGCTTTATGGCTACACCTTC. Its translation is CASSQYSQGLYGYTF.